Reported below is one T cell receptor (beta chain). Its target is not known. CDR1 is ENHRY, CDR2 SYGVKD, per germline. Trimming removed 1 base at V and 0 bases at J, with 9 bases between. This CDR3 has 15 amino acids. The record originates from a study of identifying expanded T cells in peripheral blood. Produced via immunoSEQ multiplex PCR; TCRdb's table is partial and in-frame only. This repertoire shows some 100,000 clones, around 90% found once; its top ten account for approximately 8%. Healthy donors had no documented immune events, such as infections, while sampled. Findings and caveats of the study: Differentially abundant clones: about 1.2 between replicates, about 15 at two to three weeks, approximately 18 at four. Clone count variance between approximately two-week samples rose with total template count.

The chain employs TRBV10-3 and TRBJ1-2; D remains unclear. This receptor was taken from a person aged 18-70 years in good health. Sequencing was carried out using blood. The CDR3 region is CAISEFDVSNYGYTF. CDR3 DNA sequence: TGTGCCATCAGTGAGTTCGATGTGTCTAACTATGGCTACACCTTC.